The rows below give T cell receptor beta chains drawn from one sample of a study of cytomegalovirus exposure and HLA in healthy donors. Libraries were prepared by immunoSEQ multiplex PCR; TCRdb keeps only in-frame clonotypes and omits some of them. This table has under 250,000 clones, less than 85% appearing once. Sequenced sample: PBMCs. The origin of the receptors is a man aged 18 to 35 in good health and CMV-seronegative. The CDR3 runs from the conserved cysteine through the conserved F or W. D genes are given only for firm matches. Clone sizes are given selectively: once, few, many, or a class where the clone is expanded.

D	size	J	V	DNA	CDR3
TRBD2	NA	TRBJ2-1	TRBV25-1	TGTGCCAGCAGTGAATCCCCTGGGAGCGGGAGGGACAATGAGCAGTTCTTC	CASSESPGSGRDNEQFF
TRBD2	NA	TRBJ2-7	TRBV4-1	TGCGCCAGCAGCCCGGAGAAGCGGGGAACCTACGAGCAGTACTTC	CASSPEKRGTYEQYF
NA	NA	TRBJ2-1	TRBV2	TGTGCCAGCAGTGCTAGCGACAATGAGCAGTTCTTC	CASSASDNEQFF
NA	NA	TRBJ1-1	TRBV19	TGTGCCAGTAGTACAGGACAGAGTTACACTGAAGCTTTCTTT	CASSTGQSYTEAFF
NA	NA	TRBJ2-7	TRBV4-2	TGTGCCAGCAGCCAAGATAGGACAGGACTACGGGAGCAGTACTTC	CASSQDRTGLREQYF
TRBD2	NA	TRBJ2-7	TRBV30	TGTGCCTGGAGTCCAACTAGCGCCTACGAGCAGTACTTC	CAWSPTSAYEQYF
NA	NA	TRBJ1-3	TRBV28	TGTGCCAGCAGCCTCATGGGGGCATCGGCTGGAAACACCATATATTTT	CASSLMGASAGNTIYF
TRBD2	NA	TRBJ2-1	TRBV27	TGTGCCACAAGACTAGCGGGAGAAGGGGATGAGCAGTTCTTC	CATRLAGEGDEQFF
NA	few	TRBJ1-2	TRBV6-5	TGTGCCAGCAGGCTGGGCCACGCTAACTATGGCTACACCTTC	CASRLGHANYGYTF
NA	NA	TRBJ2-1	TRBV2	TGTGCCAGCAGGGACACCTACAATGAGCAGTTCTTC	CASRDTYNEQFF
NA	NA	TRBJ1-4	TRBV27	TGTGCCAGCAGTTTAATTCGGGGGGATGAAAAACTGTTTTTT	CASSLIRGDEKLFF
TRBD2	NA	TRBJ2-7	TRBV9	TGTGCCAGCAGCGTTGGGACTAGCGGTCGCTACGAGCAGTACTTC	CASSVGTSGRYEQYF
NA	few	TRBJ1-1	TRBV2	TGTGCCAGCAGTCAGGGTTCGTTGAACACTGAAGCTTTCTTT	CASSQGSLNTEAFF
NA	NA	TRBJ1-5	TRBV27	TGTGCCAGCAGTTTATTCAGGGGTAGCAATCAGCCCCAGCATTTT	CASSLFRGSNQPQHF
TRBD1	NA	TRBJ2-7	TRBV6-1	TGTGCCAGCAGCCAGGAGGACAGGCAATCCTACGAGCAGTACTTC	CASSQEDRQSYEQYF
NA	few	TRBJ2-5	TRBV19	TGTGCCAGTACCCCACAGGGTTCCCAAGAGACCCAGTACTTC	CASTPQGSQETQYF
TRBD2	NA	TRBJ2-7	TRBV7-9	TGTGCCAGCAGCTTTGCACTAGCGGGAAACTACGAGCAGTACTTC	CASSFALAGNYEQYF
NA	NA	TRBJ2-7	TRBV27	TGTGCCGGCAGTTTTAGTCTTAACTACGAGCAGTACTTC	CAGSFSLNYEQYF